This T cell receptor beta chain came from a study of T cell responses to AZD1222 COVID-19 vaccine. The repertoire was sequenced with immunoSEQ multiplex PCR; TCRdb's copy has only in-frame clones and lacks some. Of approximately 180,000 clones in the sample, roughly 93% were seen once. The CDR3 length is 14 residues. CDR1 is KGHSH and CDR2 is LQKENI in the germline V gene. V shed 3 bases, J shed 9 bases, and the junction held 8 bases outside the gene matches. The chain couples TRBV18 to TRBJ1-1, with 9 bases fitting TRBD1. Sequencing was performed on peripheral blood, taken 28 days after the second dose of the MenACWY control vaccine. The origin of this receptor is an adult who received the MenACWY meningococcal vaccine as a control. CDR3 loop: CASSPQTGGLKAFF. The CDR3 nucleotides are TGTGCCAGCTCACCTCAAACAGGGGGCTTAAAAGCTTTCTTT.